These 18 T cell receptor beta chains originate from one sample sequenced in a study of blood T cell repertoires in COVID-19. Only in-frame clones appear in the TCRdb table, and some are missing; sequencing was by immunoSEQ multiplex PCR. The top ten hold around 6.6% of the sample, which has about 33,000 clones, 85% to 90% seen once. The sequenced material came from peripheral blood. These receptors came from a human donor in a cohort sampled during active COVID-19.

The gene calls are TRBV7-6 and TRBJ2-6, with D tentatively TRBD1 (6 bases). V was clipped by 4 bases and J by 0 bases, with 10 bases between them. Germline CDR1 reads SGHVS; CDR2 reads FNYEAQ. This CDR3 spans 16 amino acids. CDR3 in DNA: TGTGCCAGCAGCTCACTCAGGGGCTCTGGGGCCAACGTCCTGACTTTC. This sequence encodes CASSSLRGSGANVLTF.

J is TRBJ2-5 and V is TRBV15; D not resolved. The germline CDR1 and CDR2 sequences are LNHNV and YYDKDF (reference sequence). Trimming shortened V by 1 base and J by 5 bases, and 11 bases separated the two germline ends. This CDR3 is 14 amino acids long. CDR3: CATSRGGTAETQYF. In DNA form, the CDR3 reads TGTGCCACCAGCAGAGGAGGCACGGCGGAGACCCAGTACTTC.

The chain couples TRBV28 to TRBJ2-7, with 8 positions matching TRBD2. Germline V CDR1 and CDR2: MDHEN, SYDVKM. Losses at the gene ends were 5 bases for V and 6 bases for J; bases not matched to a gene: 9. CDR3 length: 14 residues. The CDR3 DNA sequence: TGTGCCAGCAGTCCGCCCCGGACTAGCCCCGAGCAGTACTTC. Its protein is CASSPPRTSPEQYF. The full variable domain, rest sourced from reference TRBV28 and TRBJ2-7, is DVKVTQSSRYLVKRTGEKVFLECVQDMDHENMFWYRQDPGLGLRLIYFSYDVKMKEKGDIPEGYSVSREKKERFSLILESASTNQTSMYLCASSPPRTSPEQYFGPGTRLTVT.

V and J are TRBV7-9 and TRBJ2-2; D may be TRBD1 (5 bases). The CDR3 is made up of 13 amino acids. Germline V lookup: CDR1 SEHNR, CDR2 FQNEAQ (reference sequence). V lost 5 bases and J 6 bases, leaving 10 bases between the germline ends. The CDR3 sequence: CASSLGAPGELFF. CDR3 DNA sequence: TGTGCCAGCAGCCTTGGGGCCCCCGGGGAGCTGTTTTTT. Full variable domain (missing parts from reference TRBV7-9 and TRBJ2-2): DTGVSQNPRHKITKRGQNVTFRCDPISEHNRLYWYRQTLGQGPEFLTYFQNEAQLEKSRLLSDRFSAERPKGSFSTLEIQRTEQGDSAMYLCASSLGAPGELFFGEGSRLTVL.

The chain combines TRBV20-1 with TRBJ1-3; D may be TRBD1 (6 bases). In germline, CDR1 is DFQATT, CDR2 SNEGSKA (reference sequence). The CDR3 has 17 residues. Trimming left V 3 bases short and J 0 bases short, with 18 bases between. CDR3 protein: CSASTPDSGYSGNTIYF. For the CDR3, the DNA is TGCAGTGCTAGTACCCCGGACAGCGGCTACTCTGGAAACACCATATATTTT.

J is TRBJ2-7 and V is TRBV7-2; 13 bases are shared with TRBD2. After removal of 3 bases from V and 2 bases from J, the junction contained 10 bases not matched to a gene. In germline, CDR1 is SGHTA, CDR2 FQGNSA. This CDR3 comprises 18 residues. The CDR3 spells CASSFQLAGGLGTYEQYF. CDR3 nucleotides: TGTGCCAGCAGCTTTCAACTAGCGGGAGGGCTGGGCACCTACGAGCAGTACTTC.

The chain employs TRBV9 and TRBJ2-1, with 9 bases that match TRBD2. The junction had 13 bases not matched to a gene; V was cut back by 0 bases and J by 3 bases. CDR1 and CDR2 (germline): SGDLS, YYNGEE. The CDR3 spans 19 residues. The CDR3 sequence is CASSVELAGGSILYNEQFF. The DNA of the CDR3 is TGTGCCAGCAGCGTAGAATTGGCGGGAGGGTCTATACTCTACAATGAGCAGTTCTTC.

The rearrangement links TRBV2 to TRBJ2-2; 11 bases fit TRBD1. The V gene end was trimmed by 9 bases and the J gene end by 1 base; junction bases not matched to a gene: 7. Germline V gene sequence: CDR1 SNHLY, CDR2 FYNNEI. The CDR3 totals 16 residues. CDR3 sequence (DNA): TGTGCCAGGGACACCGGGACAGGGGGGAACACCGGGGAGCTGTTTTTT. Residues: CARDTGTGGNTGELFF. The full variable domain, its missing parts supplied by reference TRBV2 and TRBJ2-2, is EPEVTQTPSHQVTQMGQEVILRCVPISNHLYFYWYRQILGQKVEFLVSFYNNEISEKSEIFDDQFSVERPDGSNFTLKIRSTKLEDSAMYFCARDTGTGGNTGELFFGEGSRLTVL.

The V and J genes are TRBV6-6 and TRBJ1-5, with D perhaps matching TRBD1 (6 bases). The CDR3 sequence is 16 residues long. V was cut by 7 bases and J by 2 bases, with 18 bases left in between. CDR1 is MNHNY and CDR2 is SVGAGI in the germline V gene (reference sequence). CDR3 region: CASTRAGAMGNQPQHF. The CDR3 nucleotides are TGTGCCAGCACCCGAGCAGGGGCGATGGGCAATCAGCCCCAGCATTTT.

The chain joins TRBV3-1 (or the pseudogene TRBV3-2) to TRBJ1-2; possibly TRBD1 for D (5 bases). Trimming stripped 0 bases from V and 2 bases from J, with 13 bases between. The CDR3 length is 16 residues. Germline CDR1 LGHDT, CDR2 YNNKEL (reference sequence). CDR3 in DNA: TGTGCCAGCAGCCAAGACAGGGTGGGGGGAAACTATGGCTACACCTTC. It codes for CASSQDRVGGNYGYTF.

The chain employs TRBV7-6 and TRBJ1-2; the D gene is possibly TRBD1 (5 bases). V gave up 5 bases and J gave up 5 bases, with 18 bases separating them. The germline V gene has CDR1 SGHVS and CDR2 FNYEAQ. This CDR3 spans 15 amino acids. As DNA, the CDR3 is TGTGCCAGCAGCCCCTTAGTGTGGGGGGAGTATGGCTACACCTTC. Its translation is CASSPLVWGEYGYTF.

This clone appeared a few times. V and J are TRBV5-5 and TRBJ1-6; perhaps TRBD1 as D (5 bases). Germline V CDR1 and CDR2: SGHKS, YYEKEE (reference sequence). Trimming took 6 bases from V and 5 from J, leaving 12 bases between them. This CDR3 is 14 amino acids long. The CDR3 sequence: CASNAGRNNSPLHF. For the CDR3, the DNA is TGTGCCAGCAACGCGGGACGGAATAATTCACCCCTCCACTTT.

The chain has TRBV28 and TRBJ2-5; D may be TRBD1 (6 bases). Germline-derived CDR1 and CDR2 are MDHEN and SYDVKM. There are 15 residues in the CDR3. V gave up 10 bases and J gave up 5 bases, with 23 bases separating them. CDR3 DNA sequence: TGTGCCATCACTCCCGGGACACCGCCGGGGGAGACCCAGTACTTC. This translates into CAITPGTPPGETQYF.

The V call is TRBV2, the J call TRBJ2-5; 8 nucleotides align to TRBD2. The length of the CDR3 is 15 residues. The V gene end was trimmed by 3 bases and the J gene end by 5 bases; junction bases not matched to a gene: 8. Germline CDR1 and CDR2: SNHLY and FYNNEI. The CDR3 protein is CASSESGGPGETQYF. The CDR3 DNA sequence: TGTGCCAGCAGTGAGTCGGGAGGGCCAGGGGAGACCCAGTACTTC.

This sequence joins TRBV7-3 and TRBJ2-7; 9 nucleotides line up with TRBD2. The V gene end was trimmed by 2 bases and the J gene end by 6 bases; junction bases not matched to a gene: 8. This CDR3 region has 15 residues. The germline V gene encodes CDR1 SGHTA and CDR2 FQGTGA. The CDR3: CASSLRASGMSEQYF. CDR3 nucleotides: TGTGCCAGCAGCTTACGAGCTAGCGGGATGAGCGAGCAGTACTTC. Looking up the rest from reference TRBV7-3 and TRBJ2-7 gives the full variable domain: GAGVSQTPSNKVTEKGKYVELRCDPISGHTALYWYRQSLGQGPEFLIYFQGTGAADDSGLPNDRFFAVRPEGSVSTLKIQRTERGDSAVYLCASSLRASGMSEQYFGPGTRLTVT.

The chain uses TRBV11-2 and TRBJ2-3; 10 nucleotides match TRBD2. In germline, CDR1 is SGHAT, CDR2 FQNNGV. The CDR3 runs 17 residues. Losses at the gene ends were 4 bases for V and 3 bases for J; bases not matched to a gene: 10. The chain's CDR3 is CASSSPWTSGTTDTQYF. CDR3 bases: TGTGCCAGCAGCTCCCCATGGACTAGCGGAACTACAGATACGCAGTATTTT.

The rearrangement uses TRBV28 and TRBJ2-7; D not certain. Germline V gene sequence: CDR1 MDHEN, CDR2 SYDVKM. V was cut by 6 bases and J by 2 bases, with 20 bases left in between. The CDR3 is made up of 16 amino acids. The CDR3 region is CASRADGLRGPYEQYF. The CDR3 DNA sequence: TGTGCCAGCAGAGCCGACGGTCTGAGAGGTCCCTACGAGCAGTACTTC. The full variable domain, completed using reference TRBV28 and TRBJ2-7, is DVKVTQSSRYLVKRTGEKVFLECVQDMDHENMFWYRQDPGLGLRLIYFSYDVKMKEKGDIPEGYSVSREKKERFSLILESASTNQTSMYLCASRADGLRGPYEQYFGPGTRLTVT.

The chain is built from TRBV20-1 and TRBJ2-7, with D unclear. V was shortened by 2 bases and J by 7 bases, with 9 bases between the two germline ends. The CDR3 sequence is 11 residues long. CDR1 is DFQATT, CDR2 SNEGSKA, per germline (reference sequence). CDR3 nucleotides: TGCAGTGCTAGAACCTTCGAGGAGCAGTACTTC. Amino acids: CSARTFEEQYF.